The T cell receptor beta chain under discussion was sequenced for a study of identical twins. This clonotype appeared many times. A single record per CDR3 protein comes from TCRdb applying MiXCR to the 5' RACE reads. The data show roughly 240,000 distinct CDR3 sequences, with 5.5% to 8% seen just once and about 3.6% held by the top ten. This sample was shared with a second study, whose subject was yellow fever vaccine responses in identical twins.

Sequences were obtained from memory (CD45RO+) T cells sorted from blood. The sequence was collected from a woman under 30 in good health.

CDR3 DNA: TGTGCCAGCAGTTCCGGGACAGGGTTGTATCAGCCCCAGCATTTT. Its protein product is CASSSGTGLYQPQHF. V usage is TRBV12-3 or TRBV12-4 and J usage is TRBJ1-5; 9 bases fit TRBD1. The ends lost 4 bases at V and 5 bases at J; junction bases unmatched: 6. CDR3 length: 15 residues.